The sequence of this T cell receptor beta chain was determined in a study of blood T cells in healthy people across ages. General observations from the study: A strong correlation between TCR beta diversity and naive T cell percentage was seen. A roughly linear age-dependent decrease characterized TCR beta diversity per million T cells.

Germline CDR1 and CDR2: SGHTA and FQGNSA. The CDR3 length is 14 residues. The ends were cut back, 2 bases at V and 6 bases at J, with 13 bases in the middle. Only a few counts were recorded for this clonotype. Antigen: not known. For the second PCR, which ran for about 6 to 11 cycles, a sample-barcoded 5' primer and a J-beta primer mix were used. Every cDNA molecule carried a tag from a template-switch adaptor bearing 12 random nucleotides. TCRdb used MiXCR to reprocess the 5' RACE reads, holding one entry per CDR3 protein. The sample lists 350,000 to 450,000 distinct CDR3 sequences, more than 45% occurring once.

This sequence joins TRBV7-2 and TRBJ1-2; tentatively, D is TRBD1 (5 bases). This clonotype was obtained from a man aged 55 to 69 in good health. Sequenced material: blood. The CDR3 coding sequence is TGTGCCAGCAGCTTATCGGCAGGGCCCAATGGCTACACCTTC. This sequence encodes CASSLSAGPNGYTF.